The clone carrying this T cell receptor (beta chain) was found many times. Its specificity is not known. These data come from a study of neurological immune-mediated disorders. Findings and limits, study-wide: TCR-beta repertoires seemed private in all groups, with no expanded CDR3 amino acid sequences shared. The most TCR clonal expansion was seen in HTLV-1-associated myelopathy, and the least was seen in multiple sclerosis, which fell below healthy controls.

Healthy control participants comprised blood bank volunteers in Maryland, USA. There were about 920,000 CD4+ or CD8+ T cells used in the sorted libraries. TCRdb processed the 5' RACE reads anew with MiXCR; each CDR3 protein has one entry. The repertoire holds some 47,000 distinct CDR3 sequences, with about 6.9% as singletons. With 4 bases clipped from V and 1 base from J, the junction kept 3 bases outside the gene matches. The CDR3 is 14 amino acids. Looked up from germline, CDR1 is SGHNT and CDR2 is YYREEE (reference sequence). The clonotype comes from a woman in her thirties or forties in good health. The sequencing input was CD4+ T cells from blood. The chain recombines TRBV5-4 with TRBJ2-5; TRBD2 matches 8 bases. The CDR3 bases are TGTGCCAGCAGCCATAGCGGGGCCCAAGAGACCCAGTACTTC. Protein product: CASSHSGAQETQYF.